This T cell receptor (beta chain) is from a study of blood T cell repertoires in COVID-19. Study details: The study drew acute and convalescent COVID-19 samples from the United States, Italy and Spain.

This clone appeared a single time. Per the original methods: Reference gene primers were amplified, and this amplification served to estimate nucleated cell counts. Sequencing was performed with immunoSEQ multiplex PCR; in TCRdb, only in-frame clones are kept and a portion is missing. V and J calls and clone size come straight from that table; D and trimming were deduced from the DNA. The profile shows approximately 250,000 clones, approximately 88% of them singletons. Participant-given clinical history determined each cohort assignment. CDR3 length: 18 residues. With 1 base clipped from V and 4 bases from J, the junction kept 6 bases outside the gene matches. Germline V gene lookup returns CDR1 LGHDT and CDR2 YNNKEL (reference sequence).

Material for sequencing was PBMCs or T cells enriched from blood (not recorded which). The rearrangement joins TRBV3-1 (or the pseudogene TRBV3-2) to TRBJ2-3; 15 bases match TRBD2. The receptor comes from a woman in her 40s with acute COVID-19. The CDR3 loop is CASSQGTSGGARADTQYF. Here the CDR3 DNA reads TGTGCCAGCAGCCAAGGGACTAGCGGGGGGGCCCGCGCAGATACGCAGTATTTT.